The clone carrying this TCR beta chain has only a few counts. The antigen is undetermined. The method was immunoSEQ multiplex PCR; TCRdb's version includes in-frame clones alone and lacks a portion of them. The sample includes 6,500 to 9,500 clones, approximately 72% of them seen just once. This entry comes from a study of immune evolution from preneoplasia to lung adenocarcinoma. The germline gives CDR1 DFQATT, CDR2 SNEGSKA (reference sequence). This CDR3 contains 11 residues. The germline V and J ends were trimmed by 5 bases and 5 bases, with 10 bases remaining between them. Study observations and caveats: Top clone frequencies peaked in normal lung, apparently declining through invasive adenocarcinoma.

Nucleic acids came from premalignant or tumor cells enriched by macro-dissection. The sequenced material came from FFPE lung adenocarcinoma in situ tissue. This clonotype was sampled from an older donor with lung adenocarcinoma. Some clones in this sample may be carry-over from other donors' samples. V gene TRBV20-1 combines with J gene TRBJ2-7; D may correspond to TRBD1 or TRBD2 (5 bases each). CDR3: CSAGDANEQYF. DNA of the CDR3: TGCAGTGCTGGGGACGCCAACGAGCAGTACTTC.